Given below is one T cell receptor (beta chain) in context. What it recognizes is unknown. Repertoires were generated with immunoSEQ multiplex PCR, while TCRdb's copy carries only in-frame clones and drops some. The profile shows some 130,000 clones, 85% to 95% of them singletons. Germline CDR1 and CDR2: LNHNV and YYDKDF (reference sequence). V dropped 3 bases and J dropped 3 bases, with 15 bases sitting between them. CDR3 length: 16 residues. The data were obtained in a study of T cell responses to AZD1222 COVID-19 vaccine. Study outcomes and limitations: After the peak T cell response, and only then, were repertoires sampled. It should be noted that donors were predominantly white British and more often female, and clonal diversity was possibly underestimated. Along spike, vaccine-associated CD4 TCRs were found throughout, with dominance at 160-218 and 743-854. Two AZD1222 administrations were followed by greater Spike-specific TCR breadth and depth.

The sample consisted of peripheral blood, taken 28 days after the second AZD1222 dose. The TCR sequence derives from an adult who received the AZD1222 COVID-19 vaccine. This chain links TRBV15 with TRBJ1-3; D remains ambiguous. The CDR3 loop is CATSSGEPLGGNTIYF. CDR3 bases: TGTGCCACCAGCAGCGGGGAGCCGCTCGGTGGAAACACCATATATTTT.